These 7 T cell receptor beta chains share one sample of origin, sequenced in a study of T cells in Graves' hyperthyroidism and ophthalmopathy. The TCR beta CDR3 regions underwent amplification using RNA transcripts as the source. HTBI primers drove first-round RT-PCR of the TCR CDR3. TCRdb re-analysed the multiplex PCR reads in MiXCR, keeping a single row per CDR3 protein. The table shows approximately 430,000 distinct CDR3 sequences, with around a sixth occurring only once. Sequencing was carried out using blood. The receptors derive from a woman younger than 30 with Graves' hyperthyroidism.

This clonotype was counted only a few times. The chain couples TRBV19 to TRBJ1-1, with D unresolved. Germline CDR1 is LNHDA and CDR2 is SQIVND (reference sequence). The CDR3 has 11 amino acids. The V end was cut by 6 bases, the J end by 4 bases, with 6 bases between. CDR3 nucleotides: TGTGCCAGTAGCGATGTCACTGAAGCTTTCTTT. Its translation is CASSDVTEAFF.

CDR3 sequence (DNA): TGTGCCAGCAGCTTGACCCCCTCTGGGGCCAACGTCCTGACTTTC. Translation gives CASSLTPSGANVLTF. This chain uses TRBV7-2 with TRBJ2-6, with no clear D. This CDR3 region has 15 residues. Germline-derived CDR1 and CDR2 are SGHTA and FQGNSA. V gave up 3 bases and J gave up 0 bases, with 6 bases separating them.

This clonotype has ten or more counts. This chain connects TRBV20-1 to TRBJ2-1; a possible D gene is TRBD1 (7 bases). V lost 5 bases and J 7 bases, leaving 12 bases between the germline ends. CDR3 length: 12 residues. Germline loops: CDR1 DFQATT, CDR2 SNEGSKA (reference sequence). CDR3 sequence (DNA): TGCAGTGCTGGGCAGGGGGGAAATGAGCAGTTCTTC. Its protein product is CSAGQGGNEQFF.

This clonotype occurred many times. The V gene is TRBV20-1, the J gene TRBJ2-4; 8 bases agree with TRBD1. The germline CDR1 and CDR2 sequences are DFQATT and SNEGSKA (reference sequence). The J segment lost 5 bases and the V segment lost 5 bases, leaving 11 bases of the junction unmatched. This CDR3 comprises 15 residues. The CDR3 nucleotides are TGCAGTGCTTCCAAACCGGGACAGGCTCAAAACATTCAGTACTTC. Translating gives CSASKPGQAQNIQYF.

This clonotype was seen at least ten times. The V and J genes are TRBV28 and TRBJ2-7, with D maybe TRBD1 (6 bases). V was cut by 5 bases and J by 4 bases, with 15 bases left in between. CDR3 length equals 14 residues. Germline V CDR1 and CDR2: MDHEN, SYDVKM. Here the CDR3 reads CASSVQGRSYEQYF. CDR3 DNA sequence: TGTGCCAGCAGTGTACAGGGACGCTCTTACGAGCAGTACTTC.

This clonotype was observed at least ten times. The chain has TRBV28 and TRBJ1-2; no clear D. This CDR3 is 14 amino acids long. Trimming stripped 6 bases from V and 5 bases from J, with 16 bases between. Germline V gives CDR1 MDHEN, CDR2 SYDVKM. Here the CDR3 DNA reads TGTGCCAGCAGGTTTTCTGACCGCGTTTATGGCTACACCTTC. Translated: CASRFSDRVYGYTF.

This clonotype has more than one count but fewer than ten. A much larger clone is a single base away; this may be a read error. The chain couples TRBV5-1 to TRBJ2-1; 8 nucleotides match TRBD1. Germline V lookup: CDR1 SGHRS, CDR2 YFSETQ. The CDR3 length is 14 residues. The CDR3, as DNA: TGCACCAGCACCATCGGACAGGGATACAATGAGCAGTTCTTC. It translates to CTSTIGQGYNEQFF.